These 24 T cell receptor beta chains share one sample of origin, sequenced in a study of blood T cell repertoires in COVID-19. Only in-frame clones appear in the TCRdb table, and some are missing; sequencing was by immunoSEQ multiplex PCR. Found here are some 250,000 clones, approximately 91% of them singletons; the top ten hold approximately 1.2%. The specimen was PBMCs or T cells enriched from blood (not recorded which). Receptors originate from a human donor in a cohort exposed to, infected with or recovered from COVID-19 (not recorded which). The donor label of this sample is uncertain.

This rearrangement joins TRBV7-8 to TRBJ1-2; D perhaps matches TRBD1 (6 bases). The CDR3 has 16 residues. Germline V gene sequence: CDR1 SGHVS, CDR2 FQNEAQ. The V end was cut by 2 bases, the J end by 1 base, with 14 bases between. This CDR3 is CASSLRDIDLNYGYTF. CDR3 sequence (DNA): TGTGCCAGCAGCTTAAGGGACATCGACCTTAACTATGGCTACACCTTC.

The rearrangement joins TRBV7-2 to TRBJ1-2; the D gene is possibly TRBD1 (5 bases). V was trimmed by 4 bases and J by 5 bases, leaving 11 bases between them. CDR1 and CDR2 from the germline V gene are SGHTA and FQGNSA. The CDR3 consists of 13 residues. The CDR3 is CASSWEGTYGYTF. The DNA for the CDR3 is TGTGCCAGCAGCTGGGAGGGGACGTATGGCTACACCTTC.

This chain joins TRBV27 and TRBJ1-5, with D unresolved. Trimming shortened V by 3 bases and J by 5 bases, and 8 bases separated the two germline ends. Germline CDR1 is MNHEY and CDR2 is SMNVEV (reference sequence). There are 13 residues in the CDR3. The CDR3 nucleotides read TGTGCCAGCAGTTTGTCCCCCTATCAGCCCCAGCATTTT. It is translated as CASSLSPYQPQHF.

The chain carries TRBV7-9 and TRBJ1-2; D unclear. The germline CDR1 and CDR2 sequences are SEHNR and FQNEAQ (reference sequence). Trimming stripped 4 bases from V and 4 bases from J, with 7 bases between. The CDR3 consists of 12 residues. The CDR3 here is CASSSNSYGYTF. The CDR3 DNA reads TGTGCCAGCAGCTCTAACAGCTATGGCTACACCTTC.

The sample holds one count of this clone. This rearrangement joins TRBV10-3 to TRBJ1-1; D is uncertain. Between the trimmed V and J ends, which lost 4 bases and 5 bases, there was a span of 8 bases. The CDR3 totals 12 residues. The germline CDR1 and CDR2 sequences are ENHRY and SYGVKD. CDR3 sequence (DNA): TGTGCCATCAGTGGGTCGTCAACTGAAGCTTTCTTT. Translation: CAISGSSTEAFF.

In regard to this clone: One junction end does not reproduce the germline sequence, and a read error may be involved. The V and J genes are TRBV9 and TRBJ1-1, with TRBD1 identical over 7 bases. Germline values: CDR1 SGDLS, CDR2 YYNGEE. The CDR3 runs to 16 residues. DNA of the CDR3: TGTGCCAGTAGCGAAGGGGGCGATATCCTGAACACTGAAGCTTTCTTT. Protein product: CASSEGGDILNTEAFF.

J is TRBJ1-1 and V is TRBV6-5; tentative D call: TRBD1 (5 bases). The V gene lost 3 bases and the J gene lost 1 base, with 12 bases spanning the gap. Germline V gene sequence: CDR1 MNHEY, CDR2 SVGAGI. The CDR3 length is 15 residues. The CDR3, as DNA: TGTGCCAGCAGTTATCGGGGACTAGGGAACACTGAAGCTTTCTTT. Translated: CASSYRGLGNTEAFF.

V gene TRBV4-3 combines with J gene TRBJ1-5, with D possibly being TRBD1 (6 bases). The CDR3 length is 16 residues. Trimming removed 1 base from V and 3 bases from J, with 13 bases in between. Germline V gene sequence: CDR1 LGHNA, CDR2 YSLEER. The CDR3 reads CASSQGLRDNNQPQHF. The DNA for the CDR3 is TGCGCCAGCAGCCAAGGACTCCGGGACAACAATCAGCCCCAGCATTTT.

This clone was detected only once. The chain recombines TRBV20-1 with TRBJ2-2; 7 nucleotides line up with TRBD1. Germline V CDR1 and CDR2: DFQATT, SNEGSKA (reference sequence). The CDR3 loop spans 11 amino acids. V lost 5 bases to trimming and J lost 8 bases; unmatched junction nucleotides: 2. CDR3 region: CSARRGGELFF. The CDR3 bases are TGCAGTGCTCGCAGGGGGGGGGAGCTGTTTTTT.

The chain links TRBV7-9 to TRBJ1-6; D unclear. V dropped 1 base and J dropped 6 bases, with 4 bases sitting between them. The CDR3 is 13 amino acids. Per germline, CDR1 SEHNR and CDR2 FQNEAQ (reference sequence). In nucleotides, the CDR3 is TGTGCCAGCAGCTTAGACGGTAATTCACCCCTCCACTTT. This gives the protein CASSLDGNSPLHF.

The CDR3 region is CSAREGDTIYF. The CDR3 DNA follows: TGCAGTGCTAGAGAAGGGGACACCATATATTTT. The V call is TRBV20-1, the J call TRBJ1-3; D perhaps matches TRBD1 (5 bases). Germline lookup yields CDR1 DFQATT and CDR2 SNEGSKA (reference sequence). V lost 0 bases and J 8 bases, leaving 5 bases between the germline ends. The CDR3 extends over 11 amino acids.

CDR3 sequence: CASSYPPSGGDPGKQYF. CDR3 in DNA: TGTGCCAGCAGCTACCCCCCTAGCGGGGGGGACCCCGGGAAGCAGTATTTT. The chain has TRBV3-1 (or the pseudogene TRBV3-2) and TRBJ2-3; 12 nucleotides match TRBD2. Trimming at V came to 5 bases and at J to 11 bases, leaving 17 bases not matched to a gene. This CDR3 spans 17 amino acids. Germline V gene data show CDR1 as LGHDT and CDR2 as YNNKEL (reference sequence).

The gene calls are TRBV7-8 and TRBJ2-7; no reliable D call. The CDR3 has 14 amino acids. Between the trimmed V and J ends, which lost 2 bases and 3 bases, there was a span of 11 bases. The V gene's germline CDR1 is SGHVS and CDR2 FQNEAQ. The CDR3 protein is CASSLIGSSYEQYF. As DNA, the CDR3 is TGTGCCAGCAGCTTAATCGGTAGTAGCTACGAGCAGTACTTC.

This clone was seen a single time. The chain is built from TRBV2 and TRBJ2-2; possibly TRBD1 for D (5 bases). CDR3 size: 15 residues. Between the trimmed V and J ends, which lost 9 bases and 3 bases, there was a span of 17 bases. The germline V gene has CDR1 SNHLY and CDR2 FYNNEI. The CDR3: CASIPWGLDTGELFF. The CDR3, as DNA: TGTGCCAGTATCCCGTGGGGCCTGGACACCGGGGAGCTGTTTTTT.

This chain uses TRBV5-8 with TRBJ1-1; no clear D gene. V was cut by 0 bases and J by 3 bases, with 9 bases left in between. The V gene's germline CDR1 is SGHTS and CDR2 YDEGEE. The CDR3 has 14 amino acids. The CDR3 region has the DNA TGTGCCAGCAGCTTGGGGCCCGGGGACACTGAAGCTTTCTTT. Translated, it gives CASSLGPGDTEAFF.

CDR3 sequence: CASSLRTGSHTF. The CDR3 DNA is TGTGCCAGCAGCTTAAGAACAGGGAGTCACACCTTC. The chain employs TRBV7-9 and TRBJ1-2, with TRBD1 as a possible D gene (6 bases). Trimming removed 2 bases at V and 12 bases at J, with 13 bases between. The CDR3 runs to 12 residues. Germline V gene sequence: CDR1 SEHNR, CDR2 FQNEAQ (reference sequence).

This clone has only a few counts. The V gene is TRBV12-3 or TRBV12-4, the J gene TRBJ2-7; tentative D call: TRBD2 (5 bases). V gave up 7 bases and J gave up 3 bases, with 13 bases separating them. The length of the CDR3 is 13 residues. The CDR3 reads CASTKAAGYEQYF. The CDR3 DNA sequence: TGTGCCAGCACAAAGGCGGCGGGCTACGAGCAGTACTTC.

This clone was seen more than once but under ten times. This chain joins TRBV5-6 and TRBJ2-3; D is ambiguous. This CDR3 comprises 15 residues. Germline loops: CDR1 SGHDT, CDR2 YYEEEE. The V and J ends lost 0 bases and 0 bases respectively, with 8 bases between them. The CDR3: CASSLGPRSTDTQYF. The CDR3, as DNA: TGTGCCAGCAGCTTGGGCCCGAGAAGCACAGATACGCAGTATTTT. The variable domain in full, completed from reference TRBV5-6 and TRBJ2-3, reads DAGVTQSPTHLIKTRGQQVTLRCSPKSGHDTVSWYQQALGQGPQFIFQYYEEEERQRGNFPDRFSGHQFPNYSSELNVNALLLGDSALYLCASSLGPRSTDTQYFGPGTRLTVL.

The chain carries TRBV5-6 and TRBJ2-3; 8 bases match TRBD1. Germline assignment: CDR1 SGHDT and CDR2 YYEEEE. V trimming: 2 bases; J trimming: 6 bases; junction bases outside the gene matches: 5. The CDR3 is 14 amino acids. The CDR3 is CASSLRTGRDTQYF. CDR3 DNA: TGTGCCAGCAGCTTACGGACAGGGAGGGATACGCAGTATTTT.

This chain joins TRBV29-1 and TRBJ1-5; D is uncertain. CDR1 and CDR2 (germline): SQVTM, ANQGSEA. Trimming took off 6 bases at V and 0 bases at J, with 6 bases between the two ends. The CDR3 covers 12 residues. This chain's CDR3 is CSVANSNQPQHF. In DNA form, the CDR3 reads TGCAGCGTAGCAAATAGCAATCAGCCCCAGCATTTT.

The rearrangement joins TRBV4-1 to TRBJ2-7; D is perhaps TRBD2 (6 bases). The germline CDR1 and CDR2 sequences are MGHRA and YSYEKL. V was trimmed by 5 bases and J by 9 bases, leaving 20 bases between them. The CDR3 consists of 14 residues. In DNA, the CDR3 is TGCGCCAGCAGCTCACGAGACGGAGGGACGGTGCAGTACTTC. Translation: CASSSRDGGTVQYF.

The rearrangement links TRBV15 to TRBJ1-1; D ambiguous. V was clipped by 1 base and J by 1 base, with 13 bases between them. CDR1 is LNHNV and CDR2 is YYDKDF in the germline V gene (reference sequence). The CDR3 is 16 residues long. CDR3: CATSRASSQENTEAFF. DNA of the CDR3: TGTGCCACCAGCAGAGCTTCCTCGCAGGAGAACACTGAAGCTTTCTTT.

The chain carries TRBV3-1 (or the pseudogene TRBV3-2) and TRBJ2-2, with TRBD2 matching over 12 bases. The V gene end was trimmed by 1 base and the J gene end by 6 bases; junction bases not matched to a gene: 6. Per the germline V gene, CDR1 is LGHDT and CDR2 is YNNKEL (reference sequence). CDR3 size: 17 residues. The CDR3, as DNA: TGTGCCAGCAGCCAAGGACTAGCGGGGGCCCTACCCGGGGAGCTGTTTTTT. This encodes CASSQGLAGALPGELFF.

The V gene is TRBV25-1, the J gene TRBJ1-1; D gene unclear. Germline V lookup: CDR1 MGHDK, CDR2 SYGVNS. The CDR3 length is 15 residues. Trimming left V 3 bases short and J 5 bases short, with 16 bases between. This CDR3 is CASSETPYGETEAFF. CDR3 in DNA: TGTGCCAGCAGTGAGACTCCTTACGGGGAGACTGAAGCTTTCTTT.